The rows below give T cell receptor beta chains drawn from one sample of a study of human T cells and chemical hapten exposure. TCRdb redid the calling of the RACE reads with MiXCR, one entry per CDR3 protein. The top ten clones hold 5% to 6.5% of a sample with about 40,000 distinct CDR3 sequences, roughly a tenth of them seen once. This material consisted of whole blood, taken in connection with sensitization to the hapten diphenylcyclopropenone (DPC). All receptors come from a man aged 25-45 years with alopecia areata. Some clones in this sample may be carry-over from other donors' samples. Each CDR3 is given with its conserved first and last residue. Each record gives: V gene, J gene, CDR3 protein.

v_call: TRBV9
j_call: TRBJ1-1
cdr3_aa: CASSAVFSPEAFF

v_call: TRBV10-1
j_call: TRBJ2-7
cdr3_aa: CASRRTGRPYEQYF

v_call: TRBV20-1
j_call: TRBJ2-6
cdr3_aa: CSIAGGTTSGANVLTF

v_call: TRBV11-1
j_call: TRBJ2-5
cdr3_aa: CASSLDSAQYF

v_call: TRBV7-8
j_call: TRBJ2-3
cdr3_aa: CASSLVGKITDTQYF

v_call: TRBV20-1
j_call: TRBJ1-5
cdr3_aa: CSAGRQRQPQHF

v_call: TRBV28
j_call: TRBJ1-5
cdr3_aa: CASSHQGQGAHQPQHF

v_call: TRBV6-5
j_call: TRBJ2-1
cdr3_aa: CASSSLRAQARNEQFF

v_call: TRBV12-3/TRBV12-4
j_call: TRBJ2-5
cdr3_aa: CASTSGSSQTQYF

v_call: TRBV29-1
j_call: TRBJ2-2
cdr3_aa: CSASGTGRTGELFF

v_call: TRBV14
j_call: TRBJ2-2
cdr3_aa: CASSQDQNPGHPKGELFF

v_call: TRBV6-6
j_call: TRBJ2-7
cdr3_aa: CASSLGQGMDYEQYF

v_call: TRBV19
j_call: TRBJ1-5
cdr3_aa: CASSMRGQYQPQHF

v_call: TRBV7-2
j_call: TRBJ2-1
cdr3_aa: CASAIEGGTYNEQFF

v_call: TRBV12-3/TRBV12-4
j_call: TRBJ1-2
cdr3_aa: CASSFSRTGNFYGYTF

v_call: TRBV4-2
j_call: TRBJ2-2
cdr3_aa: CASSQVGGANTGELFF

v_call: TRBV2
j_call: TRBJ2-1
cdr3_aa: CASRPSGGPNEQFF

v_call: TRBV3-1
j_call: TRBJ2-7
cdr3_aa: CASSQVEGLNEQYF

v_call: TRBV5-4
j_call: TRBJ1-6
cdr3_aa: CASSVDRAGAPLHF

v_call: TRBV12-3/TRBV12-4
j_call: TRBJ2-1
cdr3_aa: CASSFFLGTYNEQFF

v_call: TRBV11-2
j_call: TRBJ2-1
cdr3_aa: CASSWTGTYNEQFF

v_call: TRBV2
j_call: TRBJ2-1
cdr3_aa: CASSEVAGHSYNEQFF

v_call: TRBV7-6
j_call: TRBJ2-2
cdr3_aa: CASSLAPGQGAAGELFF

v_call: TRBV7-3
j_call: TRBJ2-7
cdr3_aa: CASSFMIDSEQYF

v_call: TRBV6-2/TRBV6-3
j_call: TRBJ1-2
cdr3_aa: CASSLQGINYGYTF

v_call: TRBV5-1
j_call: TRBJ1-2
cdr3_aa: CASSLAGIANYGYTF